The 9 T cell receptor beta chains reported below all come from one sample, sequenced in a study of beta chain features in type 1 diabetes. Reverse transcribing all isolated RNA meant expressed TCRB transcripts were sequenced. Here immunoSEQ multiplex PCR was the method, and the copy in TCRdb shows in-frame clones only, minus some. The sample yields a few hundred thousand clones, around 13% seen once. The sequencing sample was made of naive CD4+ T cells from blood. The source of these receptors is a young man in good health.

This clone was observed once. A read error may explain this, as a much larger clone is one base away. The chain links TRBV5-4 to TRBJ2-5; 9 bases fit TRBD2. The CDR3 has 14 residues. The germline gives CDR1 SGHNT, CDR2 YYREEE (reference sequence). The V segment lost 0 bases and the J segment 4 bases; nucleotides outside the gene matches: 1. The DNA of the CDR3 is TGTGCCAGCAGCTTGGGACTAGCGGCAGAGACCCAGTACTTC. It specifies CASSLGLAAETQYF. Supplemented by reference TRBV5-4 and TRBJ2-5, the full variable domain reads ETGVTQSPTHLIKTRGQQVTLRCSSQSGHNTVSWYQQALGQGPQFIFQYYREEENGRGNFPPRFSGLQFPNYSSELNVNALELDDSALYLCASSLGLAAETQYFGPGTRLLVL.

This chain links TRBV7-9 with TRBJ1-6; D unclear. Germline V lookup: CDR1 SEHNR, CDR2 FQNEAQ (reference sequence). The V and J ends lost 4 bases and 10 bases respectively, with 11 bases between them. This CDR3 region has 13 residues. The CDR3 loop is CASSSEVRSPLHF. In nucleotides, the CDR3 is TGTGCCAGCAGCTCCGAAGTCCGATCACCCCTCCACTTT.

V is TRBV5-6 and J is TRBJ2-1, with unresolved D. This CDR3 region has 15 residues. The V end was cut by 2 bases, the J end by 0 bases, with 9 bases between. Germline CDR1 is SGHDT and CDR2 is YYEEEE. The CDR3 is CASSFEPSSYNEQFF. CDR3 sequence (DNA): TGTGCCAGCAGCTTTGAGCCCAGCTCCTACAATGAGCAGTTCTTC.

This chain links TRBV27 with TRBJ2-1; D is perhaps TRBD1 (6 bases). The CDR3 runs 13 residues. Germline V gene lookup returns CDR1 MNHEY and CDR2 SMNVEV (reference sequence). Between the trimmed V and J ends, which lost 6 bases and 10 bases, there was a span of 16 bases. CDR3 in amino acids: CASSPGQGMEQFF. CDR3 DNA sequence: TGTGCCAGCAGCCCGGGACAAGGTATGGAGCAGTTCTTC.

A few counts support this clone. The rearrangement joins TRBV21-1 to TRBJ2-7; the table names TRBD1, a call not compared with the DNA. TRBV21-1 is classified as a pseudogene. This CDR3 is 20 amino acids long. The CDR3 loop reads CASTTIYQGQGVPSSYEQYV. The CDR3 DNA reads TGTGCCAGCACCACAATCTACCAGGGACAGGGGGTCCCGAGCTCCTACGAGCAGTACGTC.

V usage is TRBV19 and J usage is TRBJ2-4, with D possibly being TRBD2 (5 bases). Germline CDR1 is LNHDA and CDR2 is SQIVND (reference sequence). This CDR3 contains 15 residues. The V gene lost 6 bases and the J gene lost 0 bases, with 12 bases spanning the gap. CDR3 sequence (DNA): TGTGCCAGTAGCCCCAGCGGAGTAGCCAAAAACATTCAGTACTTC. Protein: CASSPSGVAKNIQYF.

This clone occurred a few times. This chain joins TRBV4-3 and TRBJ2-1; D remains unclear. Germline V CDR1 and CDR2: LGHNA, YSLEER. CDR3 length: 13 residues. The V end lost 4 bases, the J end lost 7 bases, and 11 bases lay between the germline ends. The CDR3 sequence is CASSPDGLNEQFF. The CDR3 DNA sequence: TGCGCCAGCAGCCCGGATGGGTTGAATGAGCAGTTCTTC.

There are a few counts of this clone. The CDR3 region is CASGPSGNTEAFF. The CDR3 DNA sequence: TGCGCCAGCGGCCCCTCAGGGAACACTGAAGCTTTCTTT. The chain carries TRBV4-1 and TRBJ1-1; D not certain. Germline V gene data show CDR1 as MGHRA and CDR2 as YSYEKL. The CDR3 is 13 amino acids. The germline V and J ends were trimmed by 8 bases and 1 base, with 11 bases remaining between them.

Here the CDR3 DNA reads TGTGCCAGCAATCTAGCGGGAGCCTACAATGAGCAGTTCTTC. Amino acid sequence: CASNLAGAYNEQFF. This chain connects TRBV6-5 to TRBJ2-1; 10 bases fit TRBD2. V trimming: 7 bases; J trimming: 2 bases; junction bases outside the gene matches: 2. Germline loops: CDR1 MNHEY, CDR2 SVGAGI. The CDR3 runs to 14 residues.